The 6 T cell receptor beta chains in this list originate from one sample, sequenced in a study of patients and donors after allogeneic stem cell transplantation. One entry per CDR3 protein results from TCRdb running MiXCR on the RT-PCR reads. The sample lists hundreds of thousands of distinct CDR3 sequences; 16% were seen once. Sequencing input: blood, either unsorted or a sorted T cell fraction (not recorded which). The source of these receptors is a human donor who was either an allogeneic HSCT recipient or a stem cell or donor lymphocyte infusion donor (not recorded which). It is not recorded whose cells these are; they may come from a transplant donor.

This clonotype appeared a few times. CDR3 DNA sequence: TGTGCCAGCAGCTTAGCACAGAACTATTCACCCCTCCACTTT. As protein: CASSLAQNYSPLHF. The V call is TRBV7-6, the J call TRBJ1-6; no reliable D call. CDR3 length: 14 residues. Trimming left V 0 bases short and J 8 bases short, with 8 bases between. Germline lookup yields CDR1 SGHVS and CDR2 FNYEAQ.

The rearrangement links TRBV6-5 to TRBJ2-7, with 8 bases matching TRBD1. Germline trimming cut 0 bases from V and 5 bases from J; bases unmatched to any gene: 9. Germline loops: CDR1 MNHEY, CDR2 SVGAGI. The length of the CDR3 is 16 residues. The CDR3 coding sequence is TGTGCCAGCAGTTACTCGAGGCAGGGGGCGGTCGACGAGCAGTACTTC. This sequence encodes CASSYSRQGAVDEQYF.

CDR3 sequence (DNA): TGTGCCAGCAGTTACTACTCGGGGAGTAGTGGCTACACCTTC. Its translation is CASSYYSGSSGYTF. The V call is TRBV6-5, the J call TRBJ1-2; no clear D. The germline V gene encodes CDR1 MNHEY and CDR2 SVGAGI. Trimming stripped 1 base from V and 7 bases from J, with 13 bases between. This CDR3 contains 14 residues.

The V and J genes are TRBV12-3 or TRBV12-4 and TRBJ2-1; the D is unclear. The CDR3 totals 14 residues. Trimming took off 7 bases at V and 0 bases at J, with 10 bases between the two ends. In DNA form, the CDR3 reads TGTGCCAGCACTGACTTGAGCTCCTACAATGAGCAGTTCTTC. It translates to CASTDLSSYNEQFF.

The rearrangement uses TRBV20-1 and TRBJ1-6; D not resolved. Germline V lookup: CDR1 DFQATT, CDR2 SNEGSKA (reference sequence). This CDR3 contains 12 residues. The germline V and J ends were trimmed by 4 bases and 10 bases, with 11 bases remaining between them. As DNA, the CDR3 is TGCAGTGCTACGCACCAGCGGTCACCCCTCCACTTT. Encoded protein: CSATHQRSPLHF.

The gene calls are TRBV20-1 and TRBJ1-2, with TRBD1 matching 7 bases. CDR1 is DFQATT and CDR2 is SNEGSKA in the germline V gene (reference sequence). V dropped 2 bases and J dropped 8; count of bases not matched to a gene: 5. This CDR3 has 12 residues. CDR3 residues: CSARRDRAGYTF. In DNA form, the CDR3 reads TGCAGTGCTAGAAGAGACAGGGCCGGCTACACCTTC.